This entry is about one T cell receptor beta chain. The antigen remains unidentified. The CDR3 runs 14 residues. Germline V gene lookup returns CDR1 SGHVS and CDR2 FNYEAQ. Recipients received nonmyeloablative bone marrow transplants from related graft donors, with transient mixed chimerism. These data belong to a study of Tregs in tolerant kidney transplant recipients. General study points: Donor-specific Treg expansion exceeded global Treg expansion in tolerant patients, suggesting antigen drive. The small number of patients limits these findings pending further validation. Changing PCR primers prevented nucleotide comparison between some patients' samples.

Some clones are missing from TCRdb's copy, which holds only in-frame ones; the method was immunoSEQ multiplex PCR. The sample lists roughly 50,000 clones, roughly 90% seen once, with 15% to 19% in the top ten. This TCR derives from a human patient who received a combined kidney and bone marrow transplant. Among the T cells, some may be from the graft donor. V gene TRBV7-6 combines with J gene TRBJ2-5; D is uncertain. The J call may be incorrect, as the DNA end agrees better with TRBJ2-7. The sequencing used CD8+ T cells from blood (PBMCs), collected 12 months after the transplant. The CDR3 loop reads CASSFVGDLDEQYF. In nucleotides, the CDR3 is TGTGCCAGCAGCTTCGTCGGCGACTTAGACGAGCAGTACTTC.